Presented here are 25 T cell receptor beta chains from one specimen sequenced in a study of blood T cell repertoires in COVID-19. Sequencing was performed with immunoSEQ multiplex PCR; in TCRdb, only in-frame clones are kept and a portion is missing. This sample has approximately 160,000 clones; around nine tenths occur once, and the top ten carry under 0.7%. What was sequenced was peripheral blood. The receptors originated from a man in his fifties or sixties with COVID-19, enrolled during active disease.

This chain uses TRBV30 with TRBJ1-2, with 7 bases fitting TRBD1. The CDR3 covers 15 residues. V lost 0 bases and J lost 3; bases outside the gene matches: 7. The germline CDR1 and CDR2 sequences are GTSNPN and SVGIG (reference sequence). As DNA, the CDR3 is TGTGCCTGGAGTGTAAGGGGGCAGGGGGACTATGGCTACACCTTC. This sequence encodes CAWSVRGQGDYGYTF.

The chain recombines TRBV6-1 with TRBJ1-1; 8 positions match TRBD1. Germline V gene data show CDR1 as MNHNS and CDR2 as SASEGT. This CDR3 spans 13 amino acids. V lost 6 bases and J lost 7; bases outside the gene matches: 7. The CDR3 reads CASRDRVYGEAFF. The CDR3 nucleotides read TGTGCCAGCAGGGACAGGGTTTATGGTGAAGCTTTCTTT.

The chain has TRBV20-1 and TRBJ1-2; 7 nucleotides agree with TRBD1. Germline trimming cut 6 bases from V and 2 bases from J; bases unmatched to any gene: 0. CDR3 size: 11 residues. Germline assignment: CDR1 DFQATT and CDR2 SNEGSKA (reference sequence). This CDR3 is CSAGQNYGYTF. Written as DNA, the CDR3 is TGCAGTGCGGGACAGAACTATGGCTACACCTTC.

V usage is TRBV11-2 and J usage is TRBJ2-5; 9 bases match TRBD1. The CDR3 totals 16 residues. The ends lost 0 bases at V and 5 bases at J; junction bases unmatched: 7. In germline, CDR1 is SGHAT, CDR2 FQNNGV. The CDR3 reads CASSLDQTGTGETQYF. CDR3 nucleotide sequence: TGTGCCAGCAGCTTAGACCAGACCGGGACAGGGGAGACCCAGTACTTC.

The rearrangement joins TRBV7-2 to TRBJ2-7; TRBD2 matches at 12 bases. Germline V lookup: CDR1 SGHTA, CDR2 FQGNSA. The CDR3 runs to 14 residues. The V segment lost 6 bases and the J segment 5 bases; nucleotides outside the gene matches: 5. The CDR3 loop is CASRRTSGVHEQYF. Here the CDR3 DNA reads TGTGCCAGCAGGCGGACTAGCGGGGTCCACGAGCAGTACTTC.

The V gene is TRBV19, the J gene TRBJ1-4, with TRBD1 matching over 9 bases. The trim removed 4 bases at V and 4 bases at J, leaving 4 bases unmatched. The V gene's germline CDR1 is LNHDA and CDR2 SQIVND (reference sequence). The CDR3 has 15 amino acids. In nucleotides, the CDR3 is TGTGCCAGTAGTACCGGGACAGGGCGTAATGAAAAACTGTTTTTT. Its translation is CASSTGTGRNEKLFF.

V gene TRBV4-1 combines with J gene TRBJ1-1; 7 nucleotides line up with TRBD1. There are 15 residues in the CDR3. V gave up 2 bases and J gave up 4 bases; unmatched junction bases: 7. The germline gives CDR1 MGHRA, CDR2 YSYEKL. Here the CDR3 reads CASSQLQGLVTEAFF. The CDR3 DNA follows: TGCGCCAGCAGCCAACTACAGGGGCTGGTCACTGAAGCTTTCTTT.

This clone was picked up one time. The genes are TRBV10-2 and TRBJ2-2; D remains unclear. Germline loops: CDR1 WSHSY, CDR2 SAAADI. This CDR3 is built from 12 residues. Trimming took 2 bases from V and 7 from J, leaving 5 bases between them. The CDR3 protein is CASSEIDGELFF. The CDR3 coding sequence is TGCGCCAGCAGTGAGATAGACGGGGAGCTGTTTTTT.

The chain has TRBV29-1 and TRBJ1-1; TRBD1 is a possible D gene (5 bases). Trimming removed 3 bases from V and 4 bases from J, with 24 bases in between. The CDR3 spans 17 residues. Germline V gene data show CDR1 as SQVTM and CDR2 as ANQGSEA. CDR3: CSVERWGFRGGGTEAFF. CDR3 nucleotides: TGCAGCGTTGAGCGATGGGGCTTTCGGGGAGGCGGCACTGAAGCTTTCTTT.

The V call is TRBV24-1, the J call TRBJ1-2; no clear D gene. The germline V gene encodes CDR1 KGHDR and CDR2 SFDVKD. The CDR3 runs 14 residues. Trimming removed 2 bases at V and 6 bases at J, with 12 bases between. The CDR3 reads CATSDSPGGHGYTF. DNA for the CDR3: TGTGCCACCAGTGATTCTCCAGGAGGGCATGGCTACACCTTC.

This clone was picked up a small number of times. CDR3 DNA: TGTGCCAGCAGTCCAACGACAGGGTCCCACGAGCAGTACTTC. Translation gives CASSPTTGSHEQYF. The chain carries TRBV27 and TRBJ2-7; TRBD1 agrees at 7 bases. The CDR3 is made up of 14 amino acids. Looked up from germline, CDR1 is MNHEY and CDR2 is SMNVEV (reference sequence). The V and J ends lost 5 bases and 5 bases, in that order; junction bases with no gene match: 9.

This clone was recorded a few times. J is TRBJ1-5 and V is TRBV4-1; no clear D gene. V was cut by 5 bases and J by 4 bases, with 9 bases left in between. The CDR3 is 13 residues long. Per the germline V gene, CDR1 is MGHRA and CDR2 is YSYEKL. CDR3 loop: CASSVQANQPQHF. The CDR3 DNA reads as TGCGCCAGCAGCGTCCAGGCGAATCAGCCCCAGCATTTT.

The rearrangement uses TRBV27 and TRBJ1-2, with a possible D match to TRBD1 (5 bases). Germline CDR1 reads MNHEY; CDR2 reads SMNVEV (reference sequence). The CDR3 is 14 amino acids. V was clipped by 6 bases and J by 6 bases, with 17 bases between them. The DNA for the CDR3 is TGTGCCAGCAGCCTAAACCTCATGGGGCATGGCTACACCTTC. It translates to CASSLNLMGHGYTF.

This chain links TRBV30 with TRBJ1-1, with TRBD1 matching 9 bases. The CDR3 is made up of 14 amino acids. J lost 1 base, V lost 2 bases, and 2 bases had no gene match. CDR1 and CDR2 from the germline V gene are GTSNPN and SVGIG (reference sequence). Here the CDR3 reads CAWSSGQGNTEAFF. CDR3 nucleotides: TGTGCCTGGAGTTCGGGACAGGGGAACACTGAAGCTTTCTTT.

This clone was detected a few times. The V and J genes are TRBV5-5 and TRBJ1-3, with D possibly being TRBD1 (6 bases). CDR3 size: 14 residues. Looked up from germline, CDR1 is SGHKS and CDR2 is YYEKEE (reference sequence). Trimming removed 4 bases at V and 4 bases at J, with 12 bases between. In nucleotides, the CDR3 is TGTGCCAGCAGCCCGCTCGACAGGGGAAACACCATATATTTT. It encodes CASSPLDRGNTIYF.

Of note for this clone: Because the CDR3's place on the DNA is in doubt, the DNA is left out and the CDR3 is given as listed by TCRdb. This sequence joins TRBV10-1 and TRBJ2-7; the table gives TRBD1 as D, unverified against the DNA. Germline values: CDR1 WNHNN, CDR2 SYGVQD (reference sequence). The CDR3 has 18 amino acids, counting both end residues. The CDR3 protein is CASSRRGRGVGPGYEQYF.

This clone was counted a few times. The rearrangement links TRBV5-5 to TRBJ2-3; 7 bases are a match to TRBD1. Looked up from germline, CDR1 is SGHKS and CDR2 is YYEKEE (reference sequence). The CDR3 totals 16 residues. Unmatched junction bases numbered 9, after V lost 4 bases and J lost 1 base. As DNA, the CDR3 is TGTGCCAGCAGCGACAAACAGGGGATTGGCACAGATACGCAGTATTTT. This codes for CASSDKQGIGTDTQYF.

V and J are TRBV9 and TRBJ2-3; D gene unclear. CDR1 is SGDLS and CDR2 is YYNGEE in the germline V gene. Trimming took off 3 bases at V and 4 bases at J, with 9 bases between the two ends. The CDR3 runs to 13 residues. As DNA, the CDR3 is TGTGCCAGCAGCGGGCATTTGGCAGATACGCAGTATTTT. Translated: CASSGHLADTQYF.

The chain is built from TRBV11-3 and TRBJ2-7, with D hard to call. Germline V gives CDR1 SGHNT, CDR2 YENEEA. Deletions cut 5 bases from V and 5 bases from J, with 13 bases between. CDR3 length: 13 amino acids. CDR3 loop: CASSPLVTHEQYF. CDR3 nucleotides: TGTGCCAGCAGCCCTCTAGTGACCCACGAGCAGTACTTC. The full variable domain, with the rest looked up from reference TRBV11-3 and TRBJ2-7, is EAGVVQSPRYKIIEKKQPVAFWCNPISGHNTLYWYLQNLGQGPELLIRYENEEAVDDSQLPKDRFSAERLKGVDSTLKIQPAELGDSAVYLCASSPLVTHEQYFGPGTRLTVT.

The rearrangement joins TRBV5-1 to TRBJ2-7, with TRBD1 as a possible D gene (6 bases). The CDR3 sequence is 15 residues long. The germline V gene has CDR1 SGHRS and CDR2 YFSETQ. Trimming removed 4 bases at V and 2 bases at J, with 16 bases between. CDR3 sequence (DNA): TGCGCCAGCAGCCTTTGGGACACGGGACCCTACGAGCAGTACTTC. Amino acid sequence: CASSLWDTGPYEQYF. Full variable domain (missing parts from reference TRBV5-1 and TRBJ2-7): KAGVTQTPRYLIKTRGQQVTLSCSPISGHRSVSWYQQTPGQGLQFLFEYFSETQRNKGNFPGRFSGRQFSNSRSEMNVSTLELGDSALYLCASSLWDTGPYEQYFGPGTRLTVT.

The chain couples TRBV3-1 (or the pseudogene TRBV3-2) to TRBJ1-2; D possibly corresponds to TRBD1 (6 bases). Germline assignment: CDR1 LGHDT and CDR2 YNNKEL (reference sequence). The CDR3 spans 16 residues. The germline V and J ends were trimmed by 1 base and 7 bases, with 19 bases remaining between them. The CDR3 reads CASSQGRGADLGGYTF. The CDR3 coding sequence is TGTGCCAGCAGCCAAGGGCGGGGGGCGGACCTAGGTGGCTACACCTTC.

The genes are TRBV24-1 and TRBJ1-2; TRBD1 matches 8 bases. The CDR3 consists of 15 residues. The germline V gene has CDR1 KGHDR and CDR2 SFDVKD. J was trimmed by 4 bases and V by 3 bases; bases with no gene match: 6. The DNA for the CDR3 is TGTGCCACCAGTGATGGACAGGGATCCCTCTATGGCTACACCTTC. Amino acids: CATSDGQGSLYGYTF.

The chain couples TRBV18 to TRBJ2-2; D is undetermined. V was shortened by 5 bases and J by 5 bases, with 18 bases between the two germline ends. Germline lookup yields CDR1 KGHSH and CDR2 LQKENI. CDR3 length equals 16 residues. In nucleotides, the CDR3 is TGTGCCAGCTCAACCGACTCACGAAGCTGGACCGGGGAGCTGTTTTTT. This translates into CASSTDSRSWTGELFF.

The chain carries TRBV27 and TRBJ1-3, with 7 bases identical to TRBD1. Germline loops: CDR1 MNHEY, CDR2 SMNVEV (reference sequence). The CDR3 is 15 amino acids. Losses at the gene ends were 6 bases for V and 0 bases for J; bases not matched to a gene: 5. The chain's CDR3 is CASRGDSYSGNTIYF. The CDR3 DNA sequence: TGTGCCAGCAGGGGGGACAGCTACTCTGGAAACACCATATATTTT.

The chain has TRBV7-9 and TRBJ1-4; 9 bases are shared with TRBD1. V was pared by 6 bases and J by 7 bases, with 6 bases of the junction left unmatched. The CDR3 has 14 residues. Germline V gene lookup returns CDR1 SEHNR and CDR2 FQNEAQ (reference sequence). The CDR3 sequence is CASRGTGWGEKLFF. CDR3 coding DNA: TGTGCCAGCAGAGGGACAGGGTGGGGTGAAAAACTGTTTTTT.